This entry features one T cell receptor beta chain sequence. Its recognized antigen is unknown. Base qualities are not provided; no much larger clone lies one nucleotide away. Inclusion was restricted to participants for whom at least one PBMC sample before ART initiation and at least two post-ART samples were available. Every participant with HIV received treatment in the United States of America. Before DNA extraction, cryopreserved samples containing about 0.9-11 million PBMC were thawed and washed. At the time of the earliest PBMC sample for each participant with HIV, ages ranged from roughly 23 to 55 years. PBMC samples were contributed by each participant from 1-4 timepoints before ART initiation and 2-8 timepoints after ART initiation, with a median of 7 samples. For every participant, serial HIV viral load, CD4+ T-cell count, ART history and demographic data were obtained. A Qiagen kit on a QIAcube was used to extract genomic DNA from unsorted PBMC, with samples processed in batches of 12.

The sample originates from a study of long-term antiretroviral therapy in people with HIV (dated by TCRdb to the early 2020s). For context, the study as a whole: The earliest samples were collected approximately a decade before the 2015 WHO recommendation for immediate ART, a period when ART was typically delayed until CD4 counts fell. Test extractions of a monoclonal T-cell line alongside 33 polyclonal samples showed no cross-contamination during QIAcube processing. Among the approximately 27 participants with HIV, around 10 were female. A retrospective serial study tested whether ART initiation and durable HIV suppression were associated with changes in peripheral blood TRB repertoire composition and diversity. A total of around 200 cryopreserved PBMC samples were contributed to the cohort by 30 adults with confirmed HIV infection, with samples collected serially over a mean of approximately six years (range 1-12). The investigation overall reported the following: Because pre-ART samples had limited cell numbers, profiling was done on unsorted PBMC rather than on sorted CD4+ and CD8+ T cells. Compared with controls, HIV repertoires had narrower CDR3 length ranges, and the network structure pointed to an antigen-experienced repertoire that shifted only slightly toward naive after ART. Since PBMC availability was limited, sequencing covered only the TCR beta chain, with no alpha chain pairing. A significant increase in TRB diversity was found to be associated with ART initiation, although TRB diversity was observed to remain significantly below that of transplant donor controls even after long-term ART. Inferences about post-ART repertoire changes were limited because no data were available on ART adherence, viral resistance or therapy changes. At every time point, the repertoire was dominated by expanded TRB clones first identified before ART initiation, although this dominance fluctuated and, in many PLHIV, declined after ART. The samples span the years 2004 to 2017, and the ART regimens used may be less effective than current regimens.

The germline V gene gives CDR1 as SGHRS and CDR2 as YFSETQ. V loses 0 bases, J loses 1 base, and the germline ends lie 5 bases apart. The CDR3 runs 14 amino acids, cysteine and phenylalanine included. Just CDR3 DNA is preserved here, 42 bases in frame from base 1. The immunoSEQ hsTCRB v3.0 assay was used at survey level resolution to sequence the TRB variable region. A depth of roughly 40,000-50,000 T-cell genomes per sample was targeted for TRB sequencing. TRB libraries were pooled and sequenced on an Illumina MiSeq using a v3 150-cycle kit. The study's processing was this. Repertoire analysis ran in R within a reproducible Nextflow workflow covering QC, data transformation and analysis. LymphoSeq2, an R package for exploring AIRR-Seq data, was used to implement the custom analyses. A few samples that produced fewer than 5000 total TRB sequences were removed, so 180 or so HIV repertoires were analyzed. Among the roughly 180 retained HIV repertoires, some 59 were collected before ART initiation and around 130 after ART initiation. Repertoires were downsampled to 5000 TRB nucleotide sequences, and summary statistics were averaged over 100 downsampling iterations. Only TRB sequences with CDR3 regions of at least seven amino acids were retained for analysis. Two measures captured diversity: a Shannon entropy-derived clonality score and the Gini coefficient. In repertoire networks, the top 5000 CDR3 amino acid sequences were linked whenever an edit distance of one separated two sequences. For TRB CDR3 amino acid sequences, GLIPH2 was used to predict antigen specificity groups and MHC restriction. To flag known associations with CMV, EBV, HIV or tissue antigens, CDR3 amino acid sequences were compared against VDJdb and McPAS-TCR. Pre-ART, post-ART and control groups were compared with Wilcoxon signed-rank tests and Holm-Bonferroni correction. TCRdb took over this immuneACCESS table, retaining in-frame rearrangements with V and J assigned. Such tables are incomplete; in checked studies, under half of the missing clones stem from an unresolved V gene, and the remainder is unexplained. The V and J calls and clone size are taken from that table; D and trimming were inferred from the DNA. The sample profile shows around 16,000 clones; more than 75% of them were found once. The ten top clones hold about 11% of the sample.

The specimen was unsorted PBMCs, collected 0.7 years before starting antiretroviral therapy. The chain employs TRBV5-1 and TRBJ2-4; confidence is insufficient to name the D gene. This clonotype originated in a man aged 45-65 years with HIV. The CDR3 here reads CASSLGPAKNIQYF. The base sequence is TGCGCCAGCAGCTTGGGCCCTGCCAAAAACATTCAGTACTTC.